One sample yielded the 13 T cell receptor beta chains listed below, sequenced in a study of T cell responses to AZD1222 COVID-19 vaccine (dated by TCRdb to the early 2020s). The intended sense of this specimen's time point label: baseline before first vaccination. The library was prepared using the immunoSEQ multiplex PCR assay. Not all clones reach the TCRdb copy of this immuneACCESS table, which keeps in-frame sequences only. Checked studies attribute under half of the gap to unresolved V genes and leave the rest unexplained. Across this sample there are about 70,000 clones, with 85% seen only once. Around 21% of the sample goes to the ten largest clones. The sample in question was peripheral blood, obtained on day 0 of AZD1222 vaccination. These receptors all come from an adult in good health.

The V call is TRBV20-1, the J call TRBJ1-2; 10 bases are a match to TRBD1. Trimming cost V 3 bases and J 8 bases; bases outside gene matches: 9. Per the germline V gene, CDR1 is DFQATT and CDR2 is SNEGSKA (reference sequence). This CDR3 region has 14 residues. CDR3 in DNA: TGCAGTGCTAGTTTTGGGACAGGGGATCAGGGCTACACCTTC. Amino acid sequence: CSASFGTGDQGYTF.

The chain is built from TRBV6-6 and TRBJ1-1; D is undetermined. Germline CDR1 MNHNY, CDR2 SVGAGI (reference sequence). The CDR3 contains 15 residues. Trimming pared 0 bases from V and 4 bases from J, leaving 12 bases between. The CDR3 is CASSYSLVPATEAFF. The DNA of the CDR3 is TGTGCCAGCAGTTACTCGTTGGTCCCGGCCACTGAAGCTTTCTTT.

The genes are TRBV5-8 and TRBJ1-2, with no clear D. Per germline, CDR1 SGHTS and CDR2 YDEGEE. The CDR3 covers 16 residues. V shed 6 bases and J shed 8 bases, with 26 bases lying between them. Here the CDR3 reads CASTDGPRIPIQGYTF. For the CDR3, the DNA is TGTGCCAGCACCGACGGGCCGAGGATTCCTATCCAGGGCTACACCTTC.

The V and J genes are TRBV24-1 and TRBJ1-1; 7 bases agree with TRBD1. The germline V gene encodes CDR1 KGHDR and CDR2 SFDVKD. The ends lost 7 bases at V and 1 base at J; junction bases unmatched: 2. This CDR3 region has 13 residues. The CDR3 DNA is TGTGCCACCAGACAGGGGACGAACACTGAAGCTTTCTTT. It specifies CATRQGTNTEAFF.

J is TRBJ1-2 and V is TRBV27; D is undetermined. This CDR3 has 15 residues. Between the trimmed V and J ends, which lost 3 bases and 5 bases, there was a span of 16 bases. Germline V CDR1 and CDR2: MNHEY, SMNVEV (reference sequence). CDR3 in DNA: TGTGCCAGCAGTTTTGTCGCAGCACTTCAATATGGCTACACCTTC. The encoded protein is CASSFVAALQYGYTF.

The chain recombines TRBV5-6 with TRBJ2-2; either TRBD1 or TRBD2 may fit D (5 bases each). There are 16 residues in the CDR3. Germline CDR1 SGHDT, CDR2 YYEEEE. Trimming left V 0 bases short and J 4 bases short, with 13 bases between. The CDR3 DNA reads TGTGCCAGCAGCTTGGCGGGGCCAGGGATCACCGGGGAGCTGTTTTTT. Residues: CASSLAGPGITGELFF.

The chain uses TRBV10-1 and TRBJ1-3; unclear D gene. Per the germline V gene, CDR1 is WNHNN and CDR2 is SYGVQD (reference sequence). Trimming took 4 bases from V and 4 from J, leaving 8 bases between them. CDR3 size: 13 residues. The CDR3: CASSGRSGNTIYF. The CDR3 DNA reads TGCGCCAGCAGTGGGCGGAGCGGAAACACCATATATTTT.

This clone was counted once. The chain has TRBV10-2 and TRBJ2-7; tentatively, D is TRBD1 (5 bases). This CDR3 is built from 12 residues. Trimming shortened V by 6 bases and J by 2 bases, and 8 bases separated the two germline ends. From germline, CDR1 is WSHSY and CDR2 SAAADI. In DNA form, the CDR3 reads TGCGCCAGCAGGGGGCAAGCCTACGAGCAGTACTTC. The encoded protein is CASRGQAYEQYF.

The rearrangement links TRBV6-5 to TRBJ1-2; tentative D call: TRBD1 (5 bases). Trimming stripped 6 bases from V and 4 bases from J, with 18 bases between. Germline V gene lookup returns CDR1 MNHEY and CDR2 SVGAGI. This CDR3 has 15 amino acids. CDR3 DNA: TGTGCCAGCAGGGAGGCTAGAGGGGAGAGCTATGGCTACACCTTC. Translating gives CASREARGESYGYTF.

The CDR3 nucleotides read TGTGCCAGCAGTCGGGACAGGGTTAATTCACCCCTCCACTTT. Protein product: CASSRDRVNSPLHF. This chain uses TRBV2 with TRBJ1-6, with 9 nucleotides matching TRBD1. V shed 5 bases, J shed 6 bases, and the junction held 2 bases outside the gene matches. Germline V gene data show CDR1 as SNHLY and CDR2 as FYNNEI. This CDR3 has 14 residues.

The chain links TRBV7-9 to TRBJ2-3; D is unclear. This CDR3 is built from 12 residues. Deletions cut 3 bases from V and 2 bases from J, with 3 bases between. Germline V gene lookup returns CDR1 SEHNR and CDR2 FQNEAQ (reference sequence). CDR3 region: CASSFPTDTQYF. DNA for the CDR3: TGTGCCAGCAGCTTTCCCACAGATACGCAGTATTTT.

The CDR3 protein is CASSEGQLIPVGDSPLHF. The CDR3, as DNA: TGTGCCAGCAGTGAGGGACAGCTTATTCCCGTAGGGGATTCACCCCTCCACTTT. The gene calls are TRBV27 and TRBJ1-6; 7 bases are a match to TRBD1. The germline CDR1 and CDR2 sequences are MNHEY and SMNVEV (reference sequence). The length of the CDR3 is 18 residues. V was pared by 5 bases and J by 8 bases, with 18 bases of the junction left unmatched.

This chain joins TRBV7-2 and TRBJ2-1, with D perhaps being TRBD1 or TRBD2 (5 bases each). The CDR3 is made up of 17 amino acids. CDR1 is SGHTA and CDR2 is FQGNSA in the germline V gene. V lost 1 base and J 7 bases, leaving 20 bases between the germline ends. In nucleotides, the CDR3 is TGTGCCAGCAGCTTAGTGGGGCGAGGGAGAGTTGGTAATGAGCAGTTCTTC. Its protein product is CASSLVGRGRVGNEQFF.